Below are 16 T cell receptor beta chains sequenced from a single sample in a study of identical twins. TCRdb re-called the 5' RACE reads through MiXCR, storing one row per CDR3 protein. The sample carries about 660,000 distinct CDR3 sequences, about 9.4% recorded once. These records were also assigned to another study, of yellow fever vaccine responses in identical twins.

What was sequenced was PBMCs. These receptor sequences come from a young woman in good health.

V usage is TRBV4-1 and J usage is TRBJ2-7; D unclear. CDR1 and CDR2 from the germline V gene are MGHRA and YSYEKL. V was shortened by 1 base and J by 2 bases, with 9 bases between the two germline ends. This CDR3 comprises 14 residues. CDR3 residues: CASSQVGVTYEQYF. The DNA for the CDR3 is TGCGCCAGCAGCCAAGTTGGGGTGACCTACGAGCAGTACTTC.

The V gene is TRBV24-1, the J gene TRBJ1-2; TRBD1 might be the D (5 bases). From germline, CDR1 is KGHDR and CDR2 SFDVKD. V was cut by 5 bases and J by 0 bases, with 15 bases left in between. The CDR3 is 16 amino acids. The CDR3 reads CATSAGYGAANYGYTF. The CDR3 DNA reads as TGTGCCACCAGTGCGGGGTATGGGGCCGCTAACTATGGCTACACCTTC.

This clonotype was detected a few times. The chain joins TRBV28 to TRBJ1-1; the D is unclear. Trimming cost V 5 bases and J 0 bases, with 13 bases left between them. The CDR3 contains 15 residues. Per the germline V gene, CDR1 is MDHEN and CDR2 is SYDVKM. The CDR3 sequence: CASSATRGLNTEAFF. The CDR3 nucleotides are TGTGCCAGCAGTGCGACCAGAGGGCTGAACACTGAAGCTTTCTTT.

Ten or more counts support this clonotype. The genes are TRBV10-3 and TRBJ2-7; D may correspond to TRBD1 or TRBD2 (6 bases each). Trimming removed 7 bases at V and 5 bases at J, with 15 bases between. The CDR3 consists of 13 residues. Looked up from germline, CDR1 is ENHRY and CDR2 is SYGVKD. CDR3 amino acids: CAITGGQSNEQYF. The CDR3 DNA is TGTGCCATCACTGGGGGGCAGTCCAACGAGCAGTACTTC.

This clonotype was seen a handful of times. The chain employs TRBV3-1 and TRBJ2-3, with a possible D match to TRBD2 (5 bases). Trimming stripped 6 bases from V and 6 bases from J, with 10 bases between. This CDR3 is 12 amino acids long. The germline gives CDR1 LGHDT, CDR2 YNNKEL (reference sequence). The CDR3 sequence is CASSSGSDTQYF. In DNA form, the CDR3 reads TGTGCCAGCAGTTCGGGATCCGATACGCAGTATTTT.

This clonotype was detected many times. The rearrangement joins TRBV6-2 or TRBV6-3 to TRBJ2-7; 9 positions match TRBD2. Per germline, CDR1 MNHEY and CDR2 SVGEGT. This CDR3 is built from 14 residues. V dropped 3 bases and J dropped 5; count of bases not matched to a gene: 5. The CDR3 is CASSYDSGSHEQYF. The DNA of the CDR3 is TGTGCCAGCAGTTATGATAGCGGGAGCCACGAGCAGTACTTC.

The rearrangement uses TRBV10-2 and TRBJ2-7; 7 nucleotides match TRBD1. This CDR3 is 16 amino acids long. Trimming at V came to 4 bases and at J to 3 bases, leaving 12 bases not matched to a gene. Looked up from germline, CDR1 is WSHSY and CDR2 is SAAADI. CDR3 sequence (DNA): TGCGCCAGCAGTGTGGGTTTTTCGGGACAGTTCTACGAGCAGTACTTC. It codes for CASSVGFSGQFYEQYF.

This clonotype occurred a few times. This chain joins TRBV20-1 and TRBJ2-3; D not certain. This CDR3 has 14 residues. Germline V gene sequence: CDR1 DFQATT, CDR2 SNEGSKA (reference sequence). Trimming stripped 0 bases from V and 1 base from J, with 8 bases between. This chain's CDR3 is CSARDLEGTDTQYF. DNA of the CDR3: TGCAGTGCTAGAGATCTCGAGGGCACAGATACGCAGTATTTT.

This clonotype came up many times. The V and J genes are TRBV29-1 and TRBJ2-7, with D unclear. V lost 4 bases to trimming and J lost 2 bases, with 18 bases between them. This CDR3 region has 15 residues. The germline V gene encodes CDR1 SQVTM and CDR2 ANQGSEA. In DNA, the CDR3 is TGCAGCGTTGCGTCCCCAAGCACATATACCTACGAGCAGTACTTC. Residues: CSVASPSTYTYEQYF.

The chain uses TRBV3-1 and TRBJ2-7; D unclear. Trimming shortened V by 0 bases and J by 2 bases, and 8 bases separated the two germline ends. Germline CDR1 and CDR2: LGHDT and YNNKEL (reference sequence). The CDR3 spans 14 residues. The CDR3 loop reads CASSQEGGAYEQYF. The DNA for the CDR3 is TGTGCCAGCAGCCAAGAAGGTGGGGCCTACGAGCAGTACTTC.

This clonotype was detected only a few times. The gene calls are TRBV27 and TRBJ2-7; TRBD2 is a possible D gene (6 bases). The CDR3 spans 12 residues. Trimming left V 8 bases short and J 5 bases short, with 13 bases between. Germline V gives CDR1 MNHEY, CDR2 SMNVEV (reference sequence). Written as DNA, the CDR3 is TGTGCCAGCGGACTAACGGGGAACGAGCAGTACTTC. Translation gives CASGLTGNEQYF.

This clonotype appeared many times. The J gene is TRBJ2-7, the V gene TRBV5-6, with D perhaps matching TRBD1 or TRBD2 (5 bases each). Germline CDR1 and CDR2: SGHDT and YYEEEE. Trimming removed 1 base at V and 3 bases at J, with 23 bases between. The CDR3 loop spans 18 amino acids. The CDR3 is CASSLPPMGPGGNYEQYF. CDR3 DNA sequence: TGTGCCAGCAGCTTGCCCCCGATGGGACCAGGAGGCAACTACGAGCAGTACTTC.

This clonotype was seen more than once but under ten times. V and J are TRBV7-2 and TRBJ2-3, with D possibly matching TRBD1 (7 bases). There are 16 residues in the CDR3. V was shortened by 1 base and J by 1 base, with 12 bases between the two germline ends. Germline CDR1 SGHTA, CDR2 FQGNSA. This CDR3 is CASSLGRDSRTDTQYF. The CDR3, as DNA: TGTGCCAGCAGCTTAGGGCGGGACAGTCGCACAGATACGCAGTATTTT.

V usage is TRBV7-9 and J usage is TRBJ2-7; 7 nucleotides line up with TRBD1. Germline V gene sequence: CDR1 SEHNR, CDR2 FQNEAQ (reference sequence). The CDR3 is 16 amino acids. Trimming took 4 bases from V and 4 from J; bases not matched to a gene: 13. The CDR3 DNA follows: TGTGCCAGCAGCTCCGACAGGGCCACCCCGGTGTACGAGCAGTACTTC. Amino acids: CASSSDRATPVYEQYF.

This clonotype was counted at least ten times. This chain joins TRBV5-1 and TRBJ2-7; no firm D call. CDR1 and CDR2 (germline): SGHRS, YFSETQ. Trimming cost V 4 bases and J 3 bases, with 14 bases left between them. CDR3 size: 14 residues. The CDR3 reads CASSLTDDLYEQYF. DNA of the CDR3: TGCGCCAGCAGCCTTACCGACGATCTCTACGAGCAGTACTTC. The variable domain in full, completed from reference TRBV5-1 and TRBJ2-7, reads KAGVTQTPRYLIKTRGQQVTLSCSPISGHRSVSWYQQTPGQGLQFLFEYFSETQRNKGNFPGRFSGRQFSNSRSEMNVSTLELGDSALYLCASSLTDDLYEQYFGPGTRLTVT.

The rearrangement uses TRBV29-1 and TRBJ2-5; D not resolved. In germline, CDR1 is SQVTM, CDR2 ANQGSEA. Between the trimmed V and J ends, which lost 1 base and 3 bases, there was a span of 18 bases. This CDR3 is built from 16 residues. The DNA for the CDR3 is TGCAGCGTTGAAGGTCTTACGGTGACGCCCGAAGAGACCCAGTACTTC. Translation: CSVEGLTVTPEETQYF. Drawing the rest from reference TRBV29-1 and TRBJ2-5, the complete variable domain is SAVISQKPSRDICQRGTSLTIQCQVDSQVTMMFWYRQQPGQSLTLIATANQGSEATYESGFVIDKFPISRPNLTFSTLTVSNMSPEDSSIYLCSVEGLTVTPEETQYFGPGTRLLVL.